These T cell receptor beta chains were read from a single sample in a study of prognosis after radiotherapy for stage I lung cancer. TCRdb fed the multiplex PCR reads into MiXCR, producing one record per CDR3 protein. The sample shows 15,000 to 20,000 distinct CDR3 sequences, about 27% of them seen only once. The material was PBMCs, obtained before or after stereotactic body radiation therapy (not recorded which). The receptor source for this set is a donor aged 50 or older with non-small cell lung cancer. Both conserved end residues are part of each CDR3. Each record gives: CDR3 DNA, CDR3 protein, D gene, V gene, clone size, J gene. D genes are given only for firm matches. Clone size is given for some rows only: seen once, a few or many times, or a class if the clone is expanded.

CDR3nt: TGCGCCAGCAGCCAAAGCCACTCTGACGCCGGACGCACAGATACGCAGTATTTT
CDR3aa: CASSQSHSDAGRTDTQYF
d_gene: .
v_gene: TRBV4-1
abundance: many
j_gene: TRBJ2-3

CDR3nt: TGTGCCAGCCACTCAGGGCACTCTGGAAACACCATATATTTT
CDR3aa: CASHSGHSGNTIYF
d_gene: .
v_gene: TRBV2
abundance: many
j_gene: TRBJ1-3

CDR3nt: TGTGCCAGCAGGCACGTTTATAGCAATCAGCCCCAGCATTTT
CDR3aa: CASRHVYSNQPQHF
d_gene: .
v_gene: TRBV28
abundance: many
j_gene: TRBJ1-5

CDR3nt: TGCAGTGCCCTCGGGACTCGGGGACTTAATGAGCAGTTCTTC
CDR3aa: CSALGTRGLNEQFF
d_gene: .
v_gene: TRBV20-1
abundance: medium-sized
j_gene: TRBJ2-1

CDR3nt: TGCAGTGCGCGAATCTCGGCAGGGCTCTATAATTCACCCCTCCACTTT
CDR3aa: CSARISAGLYNSPLHF
d_gene: .
v_gene: TRBV20-1
abundance: medium-sized
j_gene: TRBJ1-6

CDR3nt: TGTGCCAGCAGGCCCACAGGGATCGTCTATAGCAATCAGCCCCAGCATTTT
CDR3aa: CASRPTGIVYSNQPQHF
d_gene: .
v_gene: TRBV2
abundance: many
j_gene: TRBJ1-5

CDR3nt: TGCAGTGCTAGAGGACTAGCGGACTACGAGCAGTACTTC
CDR3aa: CSARGLADYEQYF
d_gene: TRBD2
v_gene: TRBV20-1
abundance: many
j_gene: TRBJ2-7

CDR3nt: TGTGCCACCTGGGAGGGATGGCGGAGTCATGAGCAGTTCTTC
CDR3aa: CATWEGWRSHEQFF
d_gene: TRBD2
v_gene: TRBV27
abundance: many
j_gene: TRBJ2-1

CDR3nt: TGCGCCAGCAGCCAAGTAGCGTCAAGCTCCTACGAGCAGTACTTC
CDR3aa: CASSQVASSSYEQYF
d_gene: .
v_gene: TRBV4-3
abundance: many
j_gene: TRBJ2-7

CDR3nt: TGTGCCAGTAGTATAGTGGCTAGCACAGATACGCAGTATTTT
CDR3aa: CASSIVASTDTQYF
d_gene: .
v_gene: TRBV19
abundance: many
j_gene: TRBJ2-3

CDR3nt: TGTGCCAGCACAACGACGAGTCGCCCAGATACGCAGTATTTT
CDR3aa: CASTTTSRPDTQYF
d_gene: .
v_gene: TRBV3-1
abundance: many
j_gene: TRBJ2-3

CDR3nt: TGTGCCGGCAGTTACTCGGGGGACCTCGGGGGCTACACCTTC
CDR3aa: CAGSYSGDLGGYTF
d_gene: .
v_gene: TRBV6-6
abundance: .
j_gene: TRBJ1-2

CDR3nt: TGCGCCAGCAGCTTGGGGGGAGGAGAGAGCTCCTACAATGAGCAGTTCTTC
CDR3aa: CASSLGGGESSYNEQFF
d_gene: .
v_gene: TRBV5-1
abundance: medium-sized
j_gene: TRBJ2-1

CDR3nt: TGTGCCAGCAGAAAAGGGACAGGGACCTACAATGAGCAGTTCTTC
CDR3aa: CASRKGTGTYNEQFF
d_gene: TRBD1
v_gene: TRBV2
abundance: many
j_gene: TRBJ2-1

CDR3nt: TGTGCCAGCAGCTTAGCGCTTGTCAATGAGCAGTTCTTC
CDR3aa: CASSLALVNEQFF
d_gene: .
v_gene: TRBV7-9
abundance: many
j_gene: TRBJ2-1

CDR3nt: TGTGCCTTGCAAAGCGGGAGTTCCTACAATGAGCAGTTCTTC
CDR3aa: CALQSGSSYNEQFF
d_gene: TRBD2
v_gene: TRBV30
abundance: many
j_gene: TRBJ2-1

CDR3nt: TGTGCCAGCAGCCTCGTGTGGCAGGGGGGTAACACCGGGGAGCTGTTTTTT
CDR3aa: CASSLVWQGGNTGELFF
d_gene: .
v_gene: TRBV7-2
abundance: .
j_gene: TRBJ2-2

CDR3nt: TGCGCCAGCAGATACTCGGCTAGCGGGGGATACGAGCAGTACTTC
CDR3aa: CASRYSASGGYEQYF
d_gene: TRBD2
v_gene: TRBV6-6
abundance: .
j_gene: TRBJ2-7

CDR3nt: TGTGCCAGCAGCTTAGAGGGTTATAGCAATCAGCCCCAGCATTTT
CDR3aa: CASSLEGYSNQPQHF
d_gene: .
v_gene: TRBV7-2
abundance: many
j_gene: TRBJ1-5

CDR3nt: TGTGCCAGCAGTTTGGGGGGCATCTCTGGAAACACCATATATTTT
CDR3aa: CASSLGGISGNTIYF
d_gene: .
v_gene: TRBV12-3/TRBV12-4
abundance: many
j_gene: TRBJ1-3

CDR3nt: TGCGCCAGCAGCCAAGCCGGGCTGGCCGTGAGTGGCTACACCTTC
CDR3aa: CASSQAGLAVSGYTF
d_gene: .
v_gene: TRBV4-1
abundance: many
j_gene: TRBJ1-2

CDR3nt: TGTGCCAGCAGTTACTCAGGGACTAGCGGTTCTCGGGAGACCCAGTACTTC
CDR3aa: CASSYSGTSGSRETQYF
d_gene: TRBD2
v_gene: TRBV6-2/TRBV6-3
abundance: many
j_gene: TRBJ2-5

CDR3nt: TGTGCCAGCAGCCAGACTAGCGGACAAGAGACCCAGTACTTC
CDR3aa: CASSQTSGQETQYF
d_gene: TRBD2
v_gene: TRBV5-6
abundance: many
j_gene: TRBJ2-5

CDR3nt: TGTGCCATCAGTGAAGGACAGGGCGGTCAGCCCCAGCATTTT
CDR3aa: CAISEGQGGQPQHF
d_gene: TRBD1
v_gene: TRBV10-3
abundance: many
j_gene: TRBJ1-5

CDR3nt: TGTGCCTGGGGGAGGAGGGAGCAGTTCTTC
CDR3aa: CAWGRREQFF
d_gene: .
v_gene: TRBV30
abundance: many
j_gene: TRBJ2-1

CDR3nt: TGTGCCAGCAGCACAGGGGGCGGTCGGACCGGGGAGCTGTTTTTT
CDR3aa: CASSTGGGRTGELFF
d_gene: TRBD1
v_gene: TRBV5-4
abundance: .
j_gene: TRBJ2-2

CDR3nt: TGTGCCAGCAGTGAGGGAGCAGCCGATACGCAGTATTTT
CDR3aa: CASSEGAADTQYF
d_gene: .
v_gene: TRBV25-1
abundance: many
j_gene: TRBJ2-3

CDR3nt: TGTGTCAGTAGTATCCAAGTCTCTGGGCCCAACGTCCTGACTTTC
CDR3aa: CVSSIQVSGPNVLTF
d_gene: .
v_gene: TRBV19
abundance: .
j_gene: TRBJ2-6

CDR3nt: TGTGCCAGCAGCCAACGGGGAAGCTCTGGAAACACCATATATTTT
CDR3aa: CASSQRGSSGNTIYF
d_gene: .
v_gene: TRBV4-2
abundance: many
j_gene: TRBJ1-3

CDR3nt: TGTGCCAGCAGTTGCGGAGTTTCTGTGGCCAACGTCCTGACTTTC
CDR3aa: CASSCGVSVANVLTF
d_gene: .
v_gene: TRBV6-5
abundance: .
j_gene: TRBJ2-6

CDR3nt: TGTGCCAGCAGAGCCAGGGGGGACACTGGAGCTTTCTTT
CDR3aa: CASRARGDTGAFF
d_gene: TRBD1
v_gene: TRBV9
abundance: .
j_gene: TRBJ1-1

CDR3nt: TGCGCCAACAGCTCAGGACAGGGCAATCAGCCCAAGCATTTT
CDR3aa: CANSSGQGNQPKHF
d_gene: TRBD1
v_gene: TRBV5-1
abundance: .
j_gene: TRBJ1-5

CDR3nt: TGCGCCACAAAGACAGGGGGGAACACCGGGGAGCTGTTTTTT
CDR3aa: CATKTGGNTGELFF
d_gene: TRBD1
v_gene: TRBV5-1
abundance: many
j_gene: TRBJ2-2

CDR3nt: TGCAGTGCTAGGTGTGGGACACTCTTGATCTGGACCCAGTACTTC
CDR3aa: CSARCGTLLIWTQYF
d_gene: .
v_gene: TRBV20-1
abundance: .
j_gene: TRBJ2-5

CDR3nt: TGTGCCAGCAGCTTTCAGGGGTTAGATCAGCCCCAGCATTTT
CDR3aa: CASSFQGLDQPQHF
d_gene: .
v_gene: TRBV7-2
abundance: many
j_gene: TRBJ1-5

CDR3nt: TGTGCCAGTAGATTATCGGAACACTACGAGCAGTACTTC
CDR3aa: CASRLSEHYEQYF
d_gene: .
v_gene: TRBV6-1
abundance: many
j_gene: TRBJ2-7

CDR3nt: TGCGCCAGCAGCTTATCGGGACAGAATGGCTACACCTTC
CDR3aa: CASSLSGQNGYTF
d_gene: TRBD1
v_gene: TRBV5-1
abundance: many
j_gene: TRBJ1-2

CDR3nt: TGTGCCAGCAGCAAACCGGGTACCTACGAGCAGTACTTC
CDR3aa: CASSKPGTYEQYF
d_gene: .
v_gene: TRBV11-2
abundance: many
j_gene: TRBJ2-7

CDR3nt: TGTGCCAGCACCACCGGGAGGGGGAGTGGTGAGCAGTTCTTC
CDR3aa: CASTTGRGSGEQFF
d_gene: TRBD2
v_gene: TRBV5-5
abundance: many
j_gene: TRBJ2-1

CDR3nt: TGCAGTGCTAGGGACGCACGGGGAAGCACAGATACGCAGTATTTT
CDR3aa: CSARDARGSTDTQYF
d_gene: .
v_gene: TRBV20-1
abundance: .
j_gene: TRBJ2-3

CDR3nt: TGTGCCAGCAGACTAGGACAGTCGGGCAACACTGAAGCTTTCTTT
CDR3aa: CASRLGQSGNTEAFF
d_gene: .
v_gene: TRBV12-3/TRBV12-4
abundance: many
j_gene: TRBJ1-1

CDR3nt: TGTGCCTGGAGTGTACCTGGGCAGGGCAATCAGCCCCAGCATTTT
CDR3aa: CAWSVPGQGNQPQHF
d_gene: .
v_gene: TRBV30
abundance: many
j_gene: TRBJ1-5

CDR3nt: TGTGCCAGCAGCGCCAGGGCGTTTGGCACCGGGGAGCTGTTTTTT
CDR3aa: CASSARAFGTGELFF
d_gene: .
v_gene: TRBV11-3
abundance: many
j_gene: TRBJ2-2

CDR3nt: TGCCCCCTCGCCCTCTCTGGTGGCGGGAGGGAGACCCTGTACTTC
CDR3aa: CPLALSGGGRETLYF
d_gene: TRBD2
v_gene: TRBV7-9
abundance: .
j_gene: TRBJ2-5

CDR3nt: TGTGCCTGGAGTGTAACGGGATATTGGGGCTCACCCCTCCACTTT
CDR3aa: CAWSVTGYWGSPLHF
d_gene: .
v_gene: TRBV30
abundance: many
j_gene: TRBJ1-6

CDR3nt: TGTGCCAGCAGCTTACTAAACACCGGGGAGCTGTTTTTT
CDR3aa: CASSLLNTGELFF
d_gene: .
v_gene: TRBV7-9
abundance: many
j_gene: TRBJ2-2